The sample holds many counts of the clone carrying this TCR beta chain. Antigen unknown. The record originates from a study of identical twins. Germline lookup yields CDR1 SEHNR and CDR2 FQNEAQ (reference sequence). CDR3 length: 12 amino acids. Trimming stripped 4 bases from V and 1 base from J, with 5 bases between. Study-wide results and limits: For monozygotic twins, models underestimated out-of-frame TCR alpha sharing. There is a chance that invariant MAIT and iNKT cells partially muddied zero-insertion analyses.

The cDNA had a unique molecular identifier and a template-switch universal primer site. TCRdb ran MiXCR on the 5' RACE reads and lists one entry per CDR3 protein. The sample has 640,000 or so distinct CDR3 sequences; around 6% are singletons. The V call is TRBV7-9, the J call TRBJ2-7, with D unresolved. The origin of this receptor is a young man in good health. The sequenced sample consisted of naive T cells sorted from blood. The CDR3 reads CASSWVSYEQYF. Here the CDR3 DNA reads TGTGCCAGCAGCTGGGTTTCCTACGAGCAGTACTTC.